This entry features one T cell receptor (beta chain) sequence. Antigen: not known. It was with unique molecular identifiers that the TCRbeta library was prepared. One entry per CDR3 protein results from TCRdb running MiXCR on the PCR reads. The sample lists a few hundred thousand distinct CDR3 sequences; roughly 15% were seen once. This specimen comes from a study of T-cell reconstitution after alpha-beta-depleted transplantation in children. Overall study findings and caveats: Reported findings indicate that, about two months after transplant, alpha-beta T cells came from several hundred expanded clones, which were derived from non-depleted graft cells. When one year had passed after transplant, most T-cell counts and diversity came from newly produced T cells.

V was cut by 0 bases and J by 2 bases, with 7 bases left in between. This CDR3 contains 14 residues. Germline-derived CDR1 and CDR2 are MDHEN and SYDVKM. Sequencing was performed on PBMCs, mostly from graft donor cells, taken 360 days after TCRalphabeta/CD19-depleted stem cell transplant. The V and J genes are TRBV28 and TRBJ2-5; D perhaps matches TRBD2 (6 bases). The TCR comes from a boy younger than two who had a stem cell transplant for Wiskott-Aldrich syndrome, so the T cells may come from the graft donor. The CDR3, as DNA: TGTGCCAGCAGTTTATGGGGAGGACAAGAGACCCAGTACTTC. This gives the protein CASSLWGGQETQYF.